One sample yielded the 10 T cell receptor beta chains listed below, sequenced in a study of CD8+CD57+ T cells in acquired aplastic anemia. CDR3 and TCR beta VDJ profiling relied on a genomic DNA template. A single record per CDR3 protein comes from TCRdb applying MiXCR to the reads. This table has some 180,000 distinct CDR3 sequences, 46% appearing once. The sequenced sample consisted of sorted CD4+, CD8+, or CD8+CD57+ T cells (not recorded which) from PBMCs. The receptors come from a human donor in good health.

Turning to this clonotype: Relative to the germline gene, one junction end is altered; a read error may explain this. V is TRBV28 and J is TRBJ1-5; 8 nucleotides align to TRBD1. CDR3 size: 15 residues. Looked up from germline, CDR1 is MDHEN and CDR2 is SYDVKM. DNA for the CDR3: TGTACCAGCATCTTATCACAGGGGGACAATCAGCCCCAGCATTTT. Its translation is CTSILSQGDNQPQHF.

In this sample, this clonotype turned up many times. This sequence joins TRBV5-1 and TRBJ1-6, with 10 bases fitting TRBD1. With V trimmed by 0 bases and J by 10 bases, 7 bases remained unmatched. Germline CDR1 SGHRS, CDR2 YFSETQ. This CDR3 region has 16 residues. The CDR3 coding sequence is TGCGCCAGCAGCTTGGTAGCGGGACAGGGGAACTCACCCCTCCACTTT. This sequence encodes CASSLVAGQGNSPLHF.

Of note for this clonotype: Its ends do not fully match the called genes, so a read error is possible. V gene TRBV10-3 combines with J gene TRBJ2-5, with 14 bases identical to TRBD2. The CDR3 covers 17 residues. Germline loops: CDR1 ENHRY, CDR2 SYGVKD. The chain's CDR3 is CASSESGTSGSLRTQYF. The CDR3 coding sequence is TGTGCCAGCAGTGAGTCCGGGACTAGCGGGAGTTTGAGGACCCAGTACTTC.

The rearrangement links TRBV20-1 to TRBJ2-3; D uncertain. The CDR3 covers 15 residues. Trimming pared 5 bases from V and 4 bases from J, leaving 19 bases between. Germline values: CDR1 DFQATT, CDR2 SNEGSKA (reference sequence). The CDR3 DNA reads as TGCAGTGCTTCCTACGGGCCAGCTAGGGCAGATACGCAGTATTTT. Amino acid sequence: CSASYGPARADTQYF.

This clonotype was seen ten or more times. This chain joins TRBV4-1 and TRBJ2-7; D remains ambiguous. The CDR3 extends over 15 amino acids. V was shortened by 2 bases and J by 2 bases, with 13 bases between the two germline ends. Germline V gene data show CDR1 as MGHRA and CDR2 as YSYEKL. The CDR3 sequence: CASSQFPRTPYEQYF. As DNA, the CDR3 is TGCGCCAGCAGCCAATTCCCACGCACACCCTACGAGCAGTACTTC.

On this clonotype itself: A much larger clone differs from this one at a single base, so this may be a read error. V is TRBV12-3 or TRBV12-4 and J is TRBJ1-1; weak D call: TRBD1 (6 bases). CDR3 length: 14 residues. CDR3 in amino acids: CASSFVDRTTEALF. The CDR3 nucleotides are TGTGCCAGCAGTTTTGTCGACAGGACCACTGAAGCTTTGTTT.

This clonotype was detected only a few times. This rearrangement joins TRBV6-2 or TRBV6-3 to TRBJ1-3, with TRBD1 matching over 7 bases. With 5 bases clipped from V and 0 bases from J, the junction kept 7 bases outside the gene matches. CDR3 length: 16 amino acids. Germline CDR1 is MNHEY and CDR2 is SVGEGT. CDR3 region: CASSPDRRSSGNTIYF. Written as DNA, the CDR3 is TGTGCCAGCAGTCCGGACAGGCGTTCCTCTGGAAACACCATATATTTT.

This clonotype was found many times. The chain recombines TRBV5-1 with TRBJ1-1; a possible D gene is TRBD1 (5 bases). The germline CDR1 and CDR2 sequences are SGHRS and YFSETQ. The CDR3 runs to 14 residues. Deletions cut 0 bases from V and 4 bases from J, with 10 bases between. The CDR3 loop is CASSLGLDSTEAFF. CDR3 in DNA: TGCGCCAGCAGCTTGGGACTTGACAGCACTGAAGCTTTCTTT. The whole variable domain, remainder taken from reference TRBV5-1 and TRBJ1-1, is KAGVTQTPRYLIKTRGQQVTLSCSPISGHRSVSWYQQTPGQGLQFLFEYFSETQRNKGNFPGRFSGRQFSNSRSEMNVSTLELGDSALYLCASSLGLDSTEAFFGQGTRLTVV.

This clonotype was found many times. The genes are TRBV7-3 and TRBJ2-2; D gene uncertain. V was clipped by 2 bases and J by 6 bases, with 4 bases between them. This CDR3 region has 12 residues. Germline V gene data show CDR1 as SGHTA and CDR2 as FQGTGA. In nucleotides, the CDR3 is TGTGCCAGCAGCTTAGGTTCCGGGGAGCTGTTTTTT. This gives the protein CASSLGSGELFF.

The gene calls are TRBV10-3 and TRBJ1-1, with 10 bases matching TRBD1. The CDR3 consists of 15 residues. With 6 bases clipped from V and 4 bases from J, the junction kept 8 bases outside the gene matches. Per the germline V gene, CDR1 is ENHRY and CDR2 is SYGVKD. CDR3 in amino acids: CAISTTGGKGTEAFF. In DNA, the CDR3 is TGTGCCATCAGCACGACAGGGGGCAAGGGCACTGAAGCTTTCTTT.